These 32 T cell receptor beta chains originate from one sample sequenced in a study of PD-1 blockade in classical Hodgkin lymphoma. The sample's time point: cycle 4 day 1 (C4D1), after 6 weeks of nivolumab. Every patient had relapsed following autologous stem cell transplantation, and cohorts differed in brentuximab vedotin exposure. Thawed PBMCs underwent magnetic negative selection to obtain purified CD8+ T cells. Repertoires were generated with immunoSEQ multiplex PCR, while TCRdb's copy carries only in-frame clones and drops some. The sample has approximately 7,300 clones, 77% seen once. The specimen was CD8+ T cells from blood, collected before the fourth cycle of nivolumab. These TCRs come from a human donor with classical Hodgkin lymphoma.

The chain joins TRBV19 to TRBJ2-2; tentatively, D is TRBD2 (5 bases). Germline CDR1 reads LNHDA; CDR2 reads SQIVND (reference sequence). The CDR3 has 15 residues. The ends were cut back, 1 base at V and 5 bases at J, with 11 bases in the middle. As DNA, the CDR3 is TGTGCCAGTAGTATAGGCCCGACGGGGACCGGGGAGCTGTTTTTT. Translation gives CASSIGPTGTGELFF. Combining the CDR3 with reference TRBV19 and TRBJ2-2 gives the whole variable domain DGGITQSPKYLFRKEGQNVTLSCEQNLNHDAMYWYRQDPGQGLRLIYYSQIVNDFQKGDIAEGYSVSREKKESFPLTVTSAQKNPTAFYLCASSIGPTGTGELFFGEGSRLTVL.

V is TRBV7-3 and J is TRBJ1-1, with TRBD1 identical over 7 bases. This CDR3 contains 15 residues. V shed 5 bases, J shed 0 bases, and the junction held 6 bases outside the gene matches. Germline loops: CDR1 SGHTA, CDR2 FQGTGA. CDR3 loop: CASSATGQLNTEAFF. The CDR3 coding sequence is TGTGCCAGCAGCGCAACGGGACAGTTGAACACTGAAGCTTTCTTT.

The gene calls are TRBV28 and TRBJ2-7; maybe TRBD2 (7 bases). CDR1 and CDR2 from the germline V gene are MDHEN and SYDVKM. Trimming removed 8 bases at V and 6 bases at J, with 14 bases between. The CDR3 sequence is 12 residues long. The CDR3 DNA is TGTGCCAGCGCGAGGGGGGGCTTCGAGCAGTACTTC. As protein: CASARGGFEQYF.

This chain joins TRBV7-9 and TRBJ1-6; D perhaps matches TRBD1 (6 bases). The CDR3 has 17 amino acids. The V end lost 1 base, the J end lost 1 base, and 11 bases lay between the germline ends. Per the germline V gene, CDR1 is SEHNR and CDR2 is FQNEAQ (reference sequence). The CDR3 is CASSLGGGRSYNSPLHF. CDR3 coding DNA: TGTGCCAGCAGCTTAGGTGGGGGGCGTTCCTATAATTCACCCCTCCACTTT.

This sequence joins TRBV6-1 and TRBJ2-7; D possibly corresponds to TRBD1 (6 bases). Between the trimmed V and J ends, which lost 3 bases and 3 bases, there was a span of 15 bases. CDR1 is MNHNS, CDR2 SASEGT, per germline. The CDR3 covers 15 residues. The CDR3 spells CASSDPGTSRYEQYF. CDR3 in DNA: TGTGCCAGCAGTGACCCTGGGACATCTCGCTACGAGCAGTACTTC.

The J gene is TRBJ1-2, the V gene TRBV6-1, with D perhaps matching TRBD1 (6 bases). This CDR3 has 16 residues. The germline gives CDR1 MNHNS, CDR2 SASEGT. V was pared by 4 bases and J by 4 bases, with 19 bases between. The CDR3 loop is CASSANRVGYIYGYTF. CDR3 bases: TGTGCCAGCAGTGCAAACAGGGTCGGCTATATCTATGGCTACACCTTC.

The gene calls are TRBV5-1 and TRBJ2-1, with 7 nucleotides matching TRBD1. After removal of 3 bases from V and 6 bases from J, the junction contained 9 bases not matched to a gene. This CDR3 spans 15 amino acids. Germline values: CDR1 SGHRS, CDR2 YFSETQ. The CDR3 spells CASSSTGAEGNEQFF. CDR3 in DNA: TGCGCCAGCAGCTCAACAGGGGCCGAAGGCAATGAGCAGTTCTTC.

The V gene is TRBV6-6, the J gene TRBJ1-1; D remains unclear. Germline CDR1 and CDR2: MNHNY and SVGAGI (reference sequence). The ends were cut back, 8 bases at V and 11 bases at J, with 12 bases in the middle. This CDR3 region has 10 residues. In DNA form, the CDR3 reads TGTGCCAGCGCTTCGGCCAAGGCTTTCTTT. Residues: CASASAKAFF.

The genes are TRBV6-6 and TRBJ1-1; weak D call: TRBD1 (5 bases). The V and J ends lost 0 bases and 8 bases respectively, with 13 bases between them. In germline, CDR1 is MNHNY, CDR2 SVGAGI (reference sequence). This CDR3 is 14 amino acids long. The chain's CDR3 is CASSYSGQPGEAFF. CDR3 in DNA: TGTGCCAGCAGTTACTCGGGGCAGCCAGGGGAAGCTTTCTTT.

The genes are TRBV7-6 and TRBJ2-5; D gene uncertain. The CDR3 runs to 14 residues. From germline, CDR1 is SGHVS and CDR2 FNYEAQ. V was pared by 1 base and J by 0 bases, with 6 bases between. The CDR3 here is CASSLGGHQETQYF. Written as DNA, the CDR3 is TGTGCCAGCAGCTTAGGAGGTCACCAAGAGACCCAGTACTTC.

This clone appeared a few times. This chain connects TRBV19 to TRBJ1-2; 10 nucleotides match TRBD1. There are 15 residues in the CDR3. After removal of 5 bases from V and 4 bases from J, the junction contained 7 bases not matched to a gene. Germline CDR1 LNHDA, CDR2 SQIVND (reference sequence). CDR3 bases: TGTGCCAGTAGTTTCCGGGACAGGGGTTCCTATGGCTACACCTTC. This sequence encodes CASSFRDRGSYGYTF.

This clone was observed a handful of times. In DNA form, the CDR3 reads TGTGCCAGCAGTACGCGACAGGGGGTAAAGGACACTGAAGCTTTCTTT. Translated: CASSTRQGVKDTEAFF. J is TRBJ1-1 and V is TRBV27; 9 bases line up with TRBD1. V was pared by 5 bases and J by 3 bases, with 10 bases of the junction left unmatched. This CDR3 is 16 amino acids long. Germline CDR1 and CDR2: MNHEY and SMNVEV (reference sequence).

This chain uses TRBV27 with TRBJ2-2; 7 bases match TRBD1. V lost 3 bases, J lost 1 base, and 2 bases stayed unmatched. The CDR3 length is 15 residues. The V gene's germline CDR1 is MNHEY and CDR2 SMNVEV (reference sequence). The CDR3 loop reads CASSFRTGNTGELFF. The CDR3 DNA reads TGTGCCAGCAGTTTCCGGACAGGGAACACCGGGGAGCTGTTTTTT.

The CDR3 loop reads CASSFGLAPDTGELFF. The CDR3 DNA reads TGTGCCAGCAGCTTCGGACTAGCTCCTGACACCGGGGAGCTGTTTTTT. The chain has TRBV5-4 and TRBJ2-2, with 8 bases matching TRBD2. The ends lost 2 bases at V and 3 bases at J; junction bases unmatched: 6. The CDR3 spans 16 residues. Germline assignment: CDR1 SGHNT and CDR2 YYREEE (reference sequence).

V gene TRBV2 combines with J gene TRBJ2-7; D is possibly TRBD1 or TRBD2 (5 bases each). The V gene lost 6 bases and the J gene lost 3 bases, with 15 bases spanning the gap. This CDR3 is built from 14 residues. Germline lookup yields CDR1 SNHLY and CDR2 FYNNEI. The CDR3 loop is CASSLVGRHYEQYF. The CDR3 coding sequence is TGTGCCAGCAGCTTGGTGGGACGGCACTACGAGCAGTACTTC.

This rearrangement joins TRBV11-2 to TRBJ2-1; maybe TRBD2 (6 bases). V was shortened by 0 bases and J by 8 bases, with 11 bases between the two germline ends. The CDR3 is 14 amino acids. The germline V gene has CDR1 SGHAT and CDR2 FQNNGV. The CDR3 sequence: CASSLEGDWDEQFF. CDR3 nucleotides: TGTGCCAGCAGCTTAGAAGGGGACTGGGATGAGCAGTTCTTC.

CDR3 amino acids: CASSFPSSSNTGELFF. The CDR3 nucleotides are TGTGCCAGCAGCTTTCCTAGCAGCTCGAACACCGGGGAGCTGTTTTTT. The rearrangement uses TRBV7-9 and TRBJ2-2; tentative D call: TRBD2 (5 bases). The V end was cut by 3 bases, the J end by 0 bases, with 11 bases between. The germline V gene has CDR1 SEHNR and CDR2 FQNEAQ (reference sequence). The CDR3 totals 16 residues.

In its sample, this clone ranks as medium-sized. The V gene is TRBV19, the J gene TRBJ1-4, with D possibly matching TRBD1 (5 bases). The CDR3 covers 14 residues. Germline values: CDR1 LNHDA, CDR2 SQIVND (reference sequence). V lost 9 bases, J lost 7 bases, and 18 bases lay in between. CDR3: CARLSAGTGEKLFF. DNA of the CDR3: TGTGCCAGACTTTCTGCAGGGACGGGTGAAAAACTGTTTTTT. The full variable domain, its missing parts supplied by reference TRBV19 and TRBJ1-4, is DGGITQSPKYLFRKEGQNVTLSCEQNLNHDAMYWYRQDPGQGLRLIYYSQIVNDFQKGDIAEGYSVSREKKESFPLTVTSAQKNPTAFYLCARLSAGTGEKLFFGSGTQLSVL.

The V and J genes are TRBV7-2 and TRBJ2-7; D might be TRBD1 (8 bases). Germline values: CDR1 SGHTA, CDR2 FQGNSA. The CDR3 covers 14 residues. Trimming cost V 5 bases and J 6 bases, with 17 bases left between them. As DNA, the CDR3 is TGTGCCAGCAGCGAGACAGGGGACTACCTCGAGCAGTACTTC. Translated: CASSETGDYLEQYF. Full variable domain (outside the CDR3, taken from reference TRBV7-2 and TRBJ2-7): GAGVSQSPSNKVTEKGKDVELRCDPISGHTALYWYRQSLGQGLEFLIYFQGNSAPDKSGLPSDRFSAERTGGSVSTLTIQRTQQEDSAVYLCASSETGDYLEQYFGPGTRLTVT.

Only one count was recorded for this clone. V usage is TRBV7-9 and J usage is TRBJ1-1; the D is unclear. Trimming took 7 bases from V and 0 from J, leaving 15 bases between them. Germline V gives CDR1 SEHNR, CDR2 FQNEAQ (reference sequence). This CDR3 is 15 amino acids long. The CDR3 protein is CASTDDKPVNTEAFF. The CDR3 region has the DNA TGTGCCAGCACCGACGACAAGCCTGTGAACACTGAAGCTTTCTTT.

The chain couples TRBV19 to TRBJ1-2; D uncertain. The length of the CDR3 is 14 residues. The V and J ends lost 1 base and 8 bases respectively, with 14 bases between them. CDR1 LNHDA and CDR2 SQIVND come from the germline V gene (reference sequence). The CDR3 sequence is CASSIAPFGWGYTF. The CDR3 DNA reads as TGTGCCAGTAGTATAGCCCCCTTTGGTTGGGGCTACACCTTC.

The CDR3 sequence is CASSSSGRHYEQYF. The CDR3 DNA reads as TGTGCCAGCAGCTCTTCCGGGAGACACTACGAGCAGTACTTC. The chain has TRBV5-8 and TRBJ2-7, with a tentative D call TRBD2 (6 bases). The CDR3 totals 14 residues. CDR1 SGHTS and CDR2 YDEGEE come from the germline V gene. Trimming stripped 3 bases from V and 3 bases from J, with 13 bases between.

The chain couples TRBV7-9 to TRBJ1-1, with TRBD1 identical over 9 bases. Germline V gene lookup returns CDR1 SEHNR and CDR2 FQNEAQ (reference sequence). The CDR3 is 16 amino acids. With 5 bases clipped from V and 2 bases from J, the junction kept 9 bases outside the gene matches. The CDR3 reads CASSLRGTGLNTEAFF. CDR3 bases: TGTGCCAGCAGCCTAAGGGGGACAGGGTTAAACACTGAAGCTTTCTTT.

The chain employs TRBV6-6 and TRBJ1-1, with D uncertain. Looked up from germline, CDR1 is MNHNY and CDR2 is SVGAGI (reference sequence). The V end lost 4 bases, the J end lost 4 bases, and 10 bases lay between the germline ends. The CDR3 extends over 13 amino acids. The CDR3 DNA is TGTGCCAGCAGTTCTCAGGAGGGCACTGAAGCTTTCTTT. This gives the protein CASSSQEGTEAFF.

The J gene is TRBJ2-1, the V gene TRBV28, with D unresolved. CDR1 is MDHEN, CDR2 SYDVKM, per germline. Trimming took 6 bases from V and 7 from J, leaving 10 bases between them. The CDR3 runs 12 residues. This CDR3 is CASSDRWNEQFF. The CDR3 bases are TGTGCCAGCAGCGATAGGTGGAATGAGCAGTTCTTC.

The chain uses TRBV6-1 and TRBJ1-3; tentatively, D is TRBD1 (5 bases). The V end lost 1 base, the J end lost 5 bases, and 9 bases lay between the germline ends. The CDR3 sequence is 14 residues long. CDR1 and CDR2 from the germline V gene are MNHNS and SASEGT. CDR3 sequence: CASSEGDSRNTIYF. The CDR3 coding sequence is TGTGCCAGCAGTGAAGGGGACTCCAGAAACACCATATATTTT.

The chain carries TRBV6-5 and TRBJ2-2; D remains ambiguous. Germline CDR1 MNHEY, CDR2 SVGAGI. The CDR3 totals 14 residues. V lost 4 bases and J lost 2, with 8 bases in between. CDR3 DNA sequence: TGTGCCAGCAGTTTTCGACAAAACACCGGGGAGCTGTTTTTT. Translating it yields CASSFRQNTGELFF.

This clone was counted between two and nine times. The CDR3 protein is CASSKQGSNQPQHF. The CDR3 nucleotides read TGTGCCAGCAGCAAACAGGGGAGCAATCAGCCCCAGCATTTT. This sequence joins TRBV7-9 and TRBJ1-5; TRBD1 matches 7 bases. Looked up from germline, CDR1 is SEHNR and CDR2 is FQNEAQ (reference sequence). The CDR3 has 14 residues. The junction had 2 bases not matched to a gene; V was cut back by 5 bases and J by 1 base.

The rearrangement uses TRBV7-3 and TRBJ2-2; D may be TRBD1 (6 bases). The CDR3 is made up of 15 amino acids. Germline lookup yields CDR1 SGHTA and CDR2 FQGTGA. Trimming took off 5 bases at V and 3 bases at J, with 13 bases between the two ends. The CDR3 loop reads CASSQRTAYTGELFF. The CDR3 DNA reads TGTGCCAGCAGCCAAAGGACAGCCTACACCGGGGAGCTGTTTTTT.

J is TRBJ2-3 and V is TRBV7-6; tentative D call: TRBD1 (6 bases). The CDR3 runs 15 residues. The V end was cut by 4 bases, the J end by 5 bases, with 16 bases between. The V gene's germline CDR1 is SGHVS and CDR2 FNYEAQ. The CDR3 coding sequence is TGTGCCAGCAGCTCCCCTCAGGGGCGCGGAGATACGCAGTATTTT. It codes for CASSSPQGRGDTQYF. The full variable domain, with the rest looked up from reference TRBV7-6 and TRBJ2-3, is GAGVSQSPRYKVTKRGQDVALRCDPISGHVSLYWYRQALGQGPEFLTYFNYEAQQDKSGLPNDRFSAERPEGSISTLTIQRTEQRDSAMYRCASSSPQGRGDTQYFGPGTRLTVL.

This clone is classed as medium-sized. CDR3: CASSWGQGMKYEQYF. CDR3 in DNA: TGTGCCAGCAGTTGGGGACAGGGGATGAAGTACGAGCAGTACTTC. The chain recombines TRBV27 with TRBJ2-7; 10 nucleotides line up with TRBD1. The germline V gene has CDR1 MNHEY and CDR2 SMNVEV (reference sequence). Trimming cost V 4 bases and J 4 bases; bases outside gene matches: 7. The CDR3 runs to 15 residues.

This clone showed up just once. This sequence joins TRBV28 and TRBJ2-5; the D is unclear. Trimming took off 1 base at V and 0 bases at J, with 12 bases between the two ends. The CDR3 is 16 residues long. CDR1 MDHEN and CDR2 SYDVKM come from the germline V gene. The DNA for the CDR3 is TGTGCCAGCAGTTTATCGGCTGGTGGGGACCAAGAGACCCAGTACTTC. Its translation: CASSLSAGGDQETQYF.